This TCR beta chain comes out of a study of tumor-infiltrating lymphocytes in primary liver carcinoma. Across the whole study: The yield of productive TCRbeta reads per sample was roughly 3.5 to 7.13 million and was similar across tissue types.

Total RNA (roughly 530 ng) served as template for TCR beta cDNA synthesis primed by a constant-region primer. Slightly modified ARM-PCR, run as three nested multiplex PCR rounds, produced the TCR beta libraries. Amplification in the first two PCR rounds was performed using TRBV1-TRBV30 forward primers and a C-beta reverse primer for approximately 10 cycles each. In TCRdb, the multiplex PCR reads were re-called with MiXCR into one record per CDR3 protein. The table lists approximately 100,000 distinct CDR3 sequences, about two thirds of them singletons. The CDR3 runs to 14 residues. Unsorted bulk tissue of about 19-33 mg yielded co-extracted RNA and DNA. Findings and caveats of the study: Merely some 7.5-25% of top clones spanned all five tumor regions.

Of note for this clonotype: The antigen remains undetermined. An end of the junction differs from the germline gene, which may be a read error.

The sequencing input was liver tumor tissue from sampling region 2. Subset: tumor region T2, inferior pole. This receptor was obtained from a woman aged 55-69 years with primary liver carcinoma and hepatitis B virus infection. V usage is TRBV12-3 or TRBV12-4 and J usage is TRBJ1-6, with a weak D call TRBD1 (5 bases). CDR3 sequence: CASTPGDPNSPFYF. The CDR3 DNA reads TGTGCCAGCACTCCCGGGGACCCTAATTCACCCTTCTACTTT.